This paragraph reports one TCR beta chain. After removal of 5 bases from V and 1 base from J, the junction contained 9 bases not matched to a gene. The germline CDR1 and CDR2 sequences are SGHVS and FNYEAQ. This CDR3 comprises 18 residues. The sample belongs to a study of blood T cell repertoires in COVID-19. About the study: Samples representing acute and convalescent COVID-19 were sourced from the United States, Italy and Spain. The analysed material was cDNA or gDNA that came from T cells, B-cell-depleted T cells, or PBMCs.

Assay: immunoSEQ multiplex PCR; the TCRdb copy retains only in-frame clones and omits some. The sample holds 200,000 or so clones, roughly 80% seen once. The sequence was obtained from a woman aged 25 to 39 with acute or convalescent COVID-19. The J gene is TRBJ2-1, the V gene TRBV7-6; 12 nucleotides match TRBD2. Sequenced material: peripheral blood. The CDR3 here is CASSLRTSGAFSYNEQFF. The CDR3 nucleotides read TGTGCCAGCAGCCTCAGGACTAGCGGGGCCTTTTCCTACAATGAGCAGTTCTTC.